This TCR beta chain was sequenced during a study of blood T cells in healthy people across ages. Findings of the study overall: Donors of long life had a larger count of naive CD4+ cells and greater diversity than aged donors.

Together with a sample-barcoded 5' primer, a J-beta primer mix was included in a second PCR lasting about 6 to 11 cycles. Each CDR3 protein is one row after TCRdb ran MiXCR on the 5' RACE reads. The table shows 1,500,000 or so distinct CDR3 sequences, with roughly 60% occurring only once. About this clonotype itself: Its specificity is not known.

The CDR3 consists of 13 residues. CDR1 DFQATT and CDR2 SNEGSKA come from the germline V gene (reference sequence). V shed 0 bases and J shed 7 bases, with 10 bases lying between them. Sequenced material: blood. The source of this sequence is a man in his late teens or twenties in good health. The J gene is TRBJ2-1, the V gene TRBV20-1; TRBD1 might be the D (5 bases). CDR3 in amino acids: CSARDPRGNEQFF. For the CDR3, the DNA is TGCAGTGCTAGAGATCCTAGGGGTAATGAGCAGTTCTTC.